This T cell receptor beta chain is drawn from a study of control samples from healthy donors and cancer patients. V lost 0 bases and J lost 0, with 5 bases in between. The germline V gene encodes CDR1 PRHDT and CDR2 FYEKMQ (reference sequence). The CDR3 length is 14 residues. The data were produced by immunoSEQ multiplex PCR, yet TCRdb's version contains in-frame clones alone and is incomplete. The profile shows 150,000 to 200,000 clones, about nine tenths of them singletons. This receptor was taken from a woman in her twenties or thirties in good health. The sequenced sample consisted of blood. V and J are TRBV13 and TRBJ1-2; no clear D gene. CDR3: CASSLGRANYGYTF. The CDR3 bases are TGTGCCAGCAGCTTAGGGAGGGCTAACTATGGCTACACCTTC.